Included here is one TCR beta chain sequence, with context. The data stem from a study of blood T cells in healthy people across ages. A second PCR, run for roughly 6 to 11 cycles, used a sample-barcoded 5' primer plus a J-beta primer mix. A template-switch adaptor that had 12 random nucleotides put a tag on each cDNA molecule. Each single sample gave us at least 2.5 million CDR3-containing paired-end reads. Each CDR3 protein is one row after TCRdb ran MiXCR on the 5' RACE reads. The sample has some 550,000 distinct CDR3 sequences, 45% to 55% seen once. Germline CDR1 is SQVTM and CDR2 is ANQGSEA. The CDR3 is 14 amino acids. The V gene lost 4 bases and the J gene lost 1 base, with 13 bases spanning the gap.

V usage is TRBV29-1 and J usage is TRBJ1-1; D call uncertain. This clonotype was obtained from a man at least 80 years old in good health. Sequenced material: blood. In nucleotides, the CDR3 is TGCAGCGTTGGTTGGTGGCAGAGGAACACTGAAGCTTTCTTT. Residues: CSVGWWQRNTEAFF.